Detailed here is one TCR beta chain. Its antigen is not identified. This sample was included in a study of OX40 agonist ivuxolimab in advanced cancers. Across the whole study: Three patients had partial responses: one hepatocellular carcinoma, two cutaneous melanoma. General study findings and limits: At 0.1-3.0 mg/kg, partial responders had clonal expansion among the lowest observed.

V was trimmed by 3 bases and J by 7 bases, leaving 13 bases between them. Germline CDR1 reads KGHSH; CDR2 reads LQKENI. This CDR3 is 15 amino acids long. TCRdb's copy holds only in-frame clones and misses some; the assay was immunoSEQ multiplex PCR. The table includes some 43,000 clones, 70% to 90% detected once. V usage is TRBV18 and J usage is TRBJ1-6; perhaps TRBD1 as D (6 bases). The sequence was obtained from an adult with an advanced solid tumor such as melanoma, head and neck, liver or kidney cancer. The sequenced sample was CD4+ or CD8+ T cells sorted from blood, obtained in a trial of the OX40 agonist ivuxolimab. CDR3 in DNA: TGTGCCAGCTCACCGGTAGGGGGACTCAATTCACCCCTCCACTTT. Amino acids: CASSPVGGLNSPLHF.